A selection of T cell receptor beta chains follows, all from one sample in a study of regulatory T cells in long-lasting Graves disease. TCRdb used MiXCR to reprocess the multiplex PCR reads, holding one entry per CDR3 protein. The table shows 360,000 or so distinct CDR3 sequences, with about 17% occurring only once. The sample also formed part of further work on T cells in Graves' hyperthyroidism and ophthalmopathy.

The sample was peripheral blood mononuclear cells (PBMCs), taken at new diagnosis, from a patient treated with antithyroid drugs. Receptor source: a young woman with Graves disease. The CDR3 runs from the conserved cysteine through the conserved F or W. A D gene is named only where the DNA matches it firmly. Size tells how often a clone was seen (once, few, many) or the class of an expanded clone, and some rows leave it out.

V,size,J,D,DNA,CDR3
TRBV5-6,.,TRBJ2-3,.,TGTGCCAGCACCCAGGGCACTACGCAGTATTTT,CASTQGTTQYF
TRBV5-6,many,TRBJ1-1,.,TGTGCCAGCAGCCCGCGGGTCCTCCAAAACTCTCGGGACACTGAAGCTTTCTTT,CASSPRVLQNSRDTEAFF
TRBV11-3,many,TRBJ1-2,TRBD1,TGTGCCAGCAGCTTCTGTCCCGGGACAGGGATCTATGGCTACACCTTC,CASSFCPGTGIYGYTF
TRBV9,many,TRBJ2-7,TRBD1,TGTGCCAGCAGCGGGGGGACAGGGAGCTGGGTGGAGCAGTACTTC,CASSGGTGSWVEQYF
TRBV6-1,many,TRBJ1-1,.,TGTGCCAGCAGTAGCGGGACTCCCAGCCCCGAAGCTTTCTTT,CASSSGTPSPEAFF
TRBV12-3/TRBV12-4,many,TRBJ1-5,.,TGTGCCAGCAGTTTTGGCAGGGGATCTCAGCCCCAGCATTTT,CASSFGRGSQPQHF
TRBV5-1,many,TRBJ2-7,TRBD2,TGCGCCAGCAGCCCCGGACTAGCGGGAGACCTCTACGAGCAGTACTTC,CASSPGLAGDLYEQYF
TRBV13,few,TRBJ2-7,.,TGTGCCAGCAGCTTAGTAGCCCGTCGGGGAGAGCAGTACTTC,CASSLVARRGEQYF
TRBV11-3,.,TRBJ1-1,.,TGTGCCAGCCGCCACAAGGGCCCGAACACTGAAGCTTTCTTT,CASRHKGPNTEAFF
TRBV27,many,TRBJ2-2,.,TGTGCCAGCAGTTTTGGGGGATTCACCGGGGAGCTGTTTTTT,CASSFGGFTGELFF
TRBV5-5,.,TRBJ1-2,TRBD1,TGTGCCAGCAGCTTGGACAGGGGGTCGGTTGGCTACACCTTC,CASSLDRGSVGYTF
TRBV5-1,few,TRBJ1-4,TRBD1,TGCGCCAGCAGCTTATCGGCAGGGGGAGCAACTAATGAAAAACTGTTTTTT,CASSLSAGGATNEKLFF
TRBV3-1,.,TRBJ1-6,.,TGTGCCAGCAGCCCCCTAATAGATTCACCCCTCCACTTT,CASSPLIDSPLHF
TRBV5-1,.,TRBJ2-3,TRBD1,TGCGCCAGCAGCACTACCCCCGGGACAGGGGAGTATTTT,CASSTTPGTGEYF
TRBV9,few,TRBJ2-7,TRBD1,TGTGCCAGCAGCGGAGAACAGGGGGGCTACTACGAGCAGTACTTC,CASSGEQGGYYEQYF
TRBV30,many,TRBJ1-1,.,TGTGCCTGGAGTGGATCAGGGGTACGGGCTTTCTTT,CAWSGSGVRAFF
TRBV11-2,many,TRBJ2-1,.,TGTGCCAGCAGGCCGGGACTCCTGAATGAGCAGTTCTTC,CASRPGLLNEQFF
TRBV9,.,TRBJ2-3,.,TGTGCCAGCACCGATGAGGCAGATACGCAGTATTTT,CASTDEADTQYF
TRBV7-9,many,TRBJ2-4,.,TGTGCCAGCAGCTTAGGGGACATTCAGTACTTC,CASSLGDIQYF
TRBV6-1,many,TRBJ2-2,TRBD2,TGTGCCAGCAGTACTAGCGGGGCGTACACCGGGGAGCTGTTTTTT,CASSTSGAYTGELFF
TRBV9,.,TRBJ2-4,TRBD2,TGTGCCAGCAACCAAGCCGCGGGGGTGGGGGTGGACATTCAGTACTTC,CASNQAAGVGVDIQYF
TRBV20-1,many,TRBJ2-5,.,TGCAGTGCTAGGGTACTGGGGGGTGTAGAGACCCAGTACTTC,CSARVLGGVETQYF
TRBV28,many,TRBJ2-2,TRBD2,TGTGCCAGCAGCCTAAGGACTAGCGGGACGTGGACCGGGGAGCTGTTTTTT,CASSLRTSGTWTGELFF
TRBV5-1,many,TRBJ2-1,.,TGCGCCAGCAGCCCCGGACAGCTTTACAATGAGCAGTTCTTC,CASSPGQLYNEQFF
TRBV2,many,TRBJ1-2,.,TGTGCCAGCAGTGATCTTTGGGTTAACTATGGCTACACCTTC,CASSDLWVNYGYTF